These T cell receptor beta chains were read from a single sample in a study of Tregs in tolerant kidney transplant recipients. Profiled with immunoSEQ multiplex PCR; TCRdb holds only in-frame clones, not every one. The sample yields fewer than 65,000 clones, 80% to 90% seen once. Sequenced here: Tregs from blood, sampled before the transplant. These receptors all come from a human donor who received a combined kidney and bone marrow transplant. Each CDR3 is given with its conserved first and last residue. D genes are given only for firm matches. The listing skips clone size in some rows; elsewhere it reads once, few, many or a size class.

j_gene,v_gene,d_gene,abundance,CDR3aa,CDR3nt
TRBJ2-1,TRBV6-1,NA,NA,CASSQSYNEQFF,TGTGCCAGCAGCCAGTCATACAATGAGCAGTTCTTC
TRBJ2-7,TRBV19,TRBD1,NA,CASSSRDSEYEQYF,TGTGCCAGTAGTTCCCGGGACAGCGAATACGAGCAGTACTTC
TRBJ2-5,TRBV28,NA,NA,CASSLTSLAETQYF,TGTGCCAGCAGTTTAACAAGCCTCGCCGAGACCCAGTACTTC
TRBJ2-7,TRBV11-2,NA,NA,CASSLDLTGGGFYEQYF,TGTGCCAGCAGCTTAGATTTGACTGGCGGGGGCTTTTACGAGCAGTACTTC
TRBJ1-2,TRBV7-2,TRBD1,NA,CASSPETGSIHGYTF,TGTGCCAGCAGCCCCGAGACAGGGAGCATCCATGGCTACACCTTC
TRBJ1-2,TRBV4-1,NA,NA,CASSQYLNYGYTF,TGCGCCAGCAGCCAGTACCTCAACTATGGCTACACCTTC
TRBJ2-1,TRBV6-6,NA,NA,CASSYGLPYNEQFF,TGTGCCAGCAGTTATGGCCTACCCTACAATGAGCAGTTCTTC
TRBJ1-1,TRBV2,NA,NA,CASRGGRGTEAFF,TGTGCCAGCAGGGGAGGGCGCGGCACTGAAGCTTTCTTT
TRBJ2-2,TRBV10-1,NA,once,CASSGGHRTGELFF,TGCGCCAGCAGTGGGGGACACCGCACCGGGGAGCTGTTTTTT
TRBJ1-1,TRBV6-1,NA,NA,CASTLPYPTEAFF,TGTGCCAGCACATTGCCTTACCCCACTGAAGCTTTCTTT